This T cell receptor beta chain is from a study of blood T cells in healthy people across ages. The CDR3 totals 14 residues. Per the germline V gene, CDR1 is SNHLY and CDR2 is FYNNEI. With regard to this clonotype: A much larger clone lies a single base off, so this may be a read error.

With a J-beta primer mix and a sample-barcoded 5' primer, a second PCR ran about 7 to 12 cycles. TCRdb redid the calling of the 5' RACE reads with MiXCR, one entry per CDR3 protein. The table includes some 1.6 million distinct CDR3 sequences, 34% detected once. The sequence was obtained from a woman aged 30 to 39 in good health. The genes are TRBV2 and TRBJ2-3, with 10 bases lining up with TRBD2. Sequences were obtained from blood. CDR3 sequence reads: CASSVLAGADAQYF. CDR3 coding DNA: TGTGCCAGCAGTGTGCTAGCGGGGGCAGATGCGCAGTATTTT.